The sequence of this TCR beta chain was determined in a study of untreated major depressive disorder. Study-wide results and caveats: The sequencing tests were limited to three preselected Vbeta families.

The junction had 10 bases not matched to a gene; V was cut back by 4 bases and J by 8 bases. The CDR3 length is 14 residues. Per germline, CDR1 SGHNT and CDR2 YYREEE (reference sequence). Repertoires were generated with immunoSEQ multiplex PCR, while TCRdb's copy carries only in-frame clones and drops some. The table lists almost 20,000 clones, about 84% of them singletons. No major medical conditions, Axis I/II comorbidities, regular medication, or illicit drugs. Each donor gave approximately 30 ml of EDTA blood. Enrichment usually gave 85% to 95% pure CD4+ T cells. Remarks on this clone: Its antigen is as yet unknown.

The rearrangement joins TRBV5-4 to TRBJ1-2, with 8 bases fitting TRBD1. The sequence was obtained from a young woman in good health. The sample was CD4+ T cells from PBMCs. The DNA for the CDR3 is TGTGCCAGCAGCCAAGTTACAGGGGGAGGCGGCTACACCTTC. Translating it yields CASSQVTGGGGYTF. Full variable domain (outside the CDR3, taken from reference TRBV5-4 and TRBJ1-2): ETGVTQSPTHLIKTRGQQVTLRCSSQSGHNTVSWYQQALGQGPQFIFQYYREEENGRGNFPPRFSGLQFPNYSSELNVNALELDDSALYLCASSQVTGGGGYTFGSGTRLTVV.